These 27 T cell receptor beta chains came from one sample sequenced in a study of cytomegalovirus exposure and HLA in healthy donors. PCR employed 60 Vbeta and 13 Jbeta primers. The method was immunoSEQ multiplex PCR; TCRdb's version includes in-frame clones alone and lacks a portion of them. This table holds about 170,000 clones. Source material: PBMCs. The receptors were sampled from a woman aged 18-29 years in good health and CMV-seropositive.

V is TRBV10-2 and J is TRBJ1-5; tentative D call: TRBD1 (6 bases). Trimming took 3 bases from V and 16 from J, leaving 19 bases between them. Germline CDR1 reads WSHSY; CDR2 reads SAAADI. This CDR3 spans 13 amino acids. The CDR3 DNA reads as TGCGCCAGCAGTGACGATCTAGGGGAGACAGGTCATTTT. Translated, it gives CASSDDLGETGHF.

The V gene is TRBV9, the J gene TRBJ2-7, with 13 bases fitting TRBD2. V dropped 2 bases and J dropped 2; count of bases not matched to a gene: 4. The CDR3 sequence is 16 residues long. Germline assignment: CDR1 SGDLS and CDR2 YYNGEE. The CDR3 here is CASSVHGTSGTYEQYF. The CDR3 nucleotides are TGTGCCAGCAGCGTGCATGGGACTAGCGGGACCTACGAGCAGTACTTC.

J is TRBJ1-1 and V is TRBV10-3, with a tentative D call TRBD1 (6 bases). Per the germline V gene, CDR1 is ENHRY and CDR2 is SYGVKD. V dropped 10 bases and J dropped 5 bases, with 20 bases sitting between them. This CDR3 has 14 amino acids. The CDR3, as DNA: TGTGCCAGCCGGGGGGGGGCGTCCGAAACTGAAGCTTTCTTT. This translates into CASRGGASETEAFF.

The chain couples TRBV5-4 to TRBJ1-1, with 9 positions matching TRBD1. Trimming at V came to 3 bases and at J to 0 bases, leaving 9 bases not matched to a gene. CDR1 SGHNT and CDR2 YYREEE come from the germline V gene (reference sequence). The CDR3 runs to 17 residues. In DNA, the CDR3 is TGTGCCAGCAGCTCGGAAGTAGGGACAGGGATGAACACTGAAGCTTTCTTT. Translating it yields CASSSEVGTGMNTEAFF.

The chain joins TRBV4-1 to TRBJ1-2; 11 bases are a match to TRBD1. Per germline, CDR1 MGHRA and CDR2 YSYEKL. The CDR3 spans 18 residues. Trimming took 4 bases from V and 1 from J; bases not matched to a gene: 11. CDR3 nucleotide sequence: TGCGCCAGCAGCCCCTACCTTGAGGGGACAGGGGGTAACTATGGCTACACCTTC. It translates to CASSPYLEGTGGNYGYTF.

The chain recombines TRBV5-8 with TRBJ2-3; 11 bases agree with TRBD2. The CDR3 runs 16 residues. The junction had 6 bases not matched to a gene; V was cut back by 4 bases and J by 2 bases. Germline assignment: CDR1 SGHTS and CDR2 YDEGEE. CDR3 nucleotides: TGTGCCAGCAGCCAGGGGACTAGCGGATACACAGATACGCAGTATTTT. Encoded protein: CASSQGTSGYTDTQYF.

For the CDR3, the DNA is TGTGCCTGGAGTGTACTCCCACAGGGGGCGCGGGAGACCCAGTACTTC. Translating it yields CAWSVLPQGARETQYF. The V and J genes are TRBV30 and TRBJ2-5; TRBD1 matches 9 bases. Per the germline V gene, CDR1 is GTSNPN and CDR2 is SVGIG (reference sequence). V lost 0 bases and J lost 5; bases outside the gene matches: 10. There are 16 residues in the CDR3.

The chain carries TRBV7-9 and TRBJ2-5, with 7 bases matching TRBD1. V lost 4 bases, J lost 4 bases, and 12 bases stayed unmatched. The germline V gene has CDR1 SEHNR and CDR2 FQNEAQ (reference sequence). The CDR3 extends over 16 amino acids. Here the CDR3 reads CASSSRTGPPVETQYF. In nucleotides, the CDR3 is TGTGCCAGCAGCTCCAGGACAGGCCCCCCGGTAGAGACCCAGTACTTC.

The V and J genes are TRBV29-1 and TRBJ2-3, with 11 bases identical to TRBD2. CDR3 length: 14 residues. J gave up 4 bases and V 6 bases, and 6 bases lay outside the gene matches. From germline, CDR1 is SQVTM and CDR2 ANQGSEA. The CDR3 here is CSVNSLAGADTQYF. CDR3 sequence (DNA): TGCAGCGTCAATTCACTAGCGGGAGCAGATACGCAGTATTTT.

The DNA of the CDR3 is TGTGCCAGCAGTGATAGGCAGGGGACAAATAATTCACCCCTCCACTTT. It codes for CASSDRQGTNNSPLHF. V and J are TRBV2 and TRBJ1-6; TRBD1 is a possible D gene (6 bases). The germline V gene encodes CDR1 SNHLY and CDR2 FYNNEI. The CDR3 extends over 16 amino acids. Trimming pared 3 bases from V and 5 bases from J, leaving 14 bases between. Drawing the rest from reference TRBV2 and TRBJ1-6, the complete variable domain is EPEVTQTPSHQVTQMGQEVILRCVPISNHLYFYWYRQILGQKVEFLVSFYNNEISEKSEIFDDQFSVERPDGSNFTLKIRSTKLEDSAMYFCASSDRQGTNNSPLHFGNGTRLTVT.

The chain joins TRBV2 to TRBJ1-2, with D possibly TRBD1 on 6 matching bases. The CDR3 has 15 amino acids. Germline-derived CDR1 and CDR2 are SNHLY and FYNNEI. V was cut by 4 bases and J by 3 bases, with 15 bases left in between. CDR3 bases: TGTGCCAGCAGTGCGGGCAGGGGAAGGGACTATGGCTACACCTTC. As protein: CASSAGRGRDYGYTF.

The rearrangement joins TRBV9 to TRBJ2-3; 10 bases are shared with TRBD2. The CDR3 is 17 amino acids. After removal of 3 bases from V and 2 bases from J, the junction contained 9 bases not matched to a gene. Germline CDR1 SGDLS, CDR2 YYNGEE. The CDR3 nucleotides read TGTGCCAGCAGCGAAGTGGGAGCGGGGGGGTTCACAGATACGCAGTATTTT. This codes for CASSEVGAGGFTDTQYF.

V gene TRBV6-1 combines with J gene TRBJ1-1; no clear D. Trimming took off 7 bases at V and 3 bases at J, with 15 bases between the two ends. This CDR3 spans 14 amino acids. Per germline, CDR1 MNHNS and CDR2 SASEGT. The chain's CDR3 is CASTLPERDTEAFF. Here the CDR3 DNA reads TGTGCCAGCACCCTACCCGAGAGGGACACTGAAGCTTTCTTT.

The chain has TRBV7-9 and TRBJ2-1; 11 nucleotides line up with TRBD2. The ends lost 5 bases at V and 4 bases at J; junction bases unmatched: 7. CDR3 size: 16 residues. CDR1 is SEHNR and CDR2 is FQNEAQ in the germline V gene (reference sequence). This CDR3 reads CASSRSGTSGYNEQFF. DNA of the CDR3: TGTGCCAGCAGCCGATCCGGGACTAGCGGATACAATGAGCAGTTCTTC.

V usage is TRBV6-6 and J usage is TRBJ2-5; 8 bases agree with TRBD2. The CDR3 is 16 residues long. V lost 5 bases to trimming and J lost 2 bases; unmatched junction nucleotides: 10. Germline-derived CDR1 and CDR2 are MNHNY and SVGAGI (reference sequence). The CDR3 loop is CASSRGTRRGQETQYF. The CDR3 DNA sequence: TGTGCCAGCAGTAGGGGGACTAGGCGGGGTCAAGAGACCCAGTACTTC.

J is TRBJ2-1 and V is TRBV6-7, with 7 bases fitting TRBD1. TRBV6-7 is labeled an ORF, and its function is uncertain. With 5 bases clipped from V and 0 bases from J, the junction kept 7 bases outside the gene matches. CDR3 length: 16 amino acids. Here the CDR3 reads CASSRGPGGSYNEQFF. The CDR3 DNA reads as TGTGCCAGCAGTCGAGGCCCAGGGGGCTCCTACAATGAGCAGTTCTTC.

This sequence joins TRBV2 and TRBJ2-1; 7 nucleotides match TRBD1. The V gene end was trimmed by 7 bases and the J gene end by 2 bases; junction bases not matched to a gene: 5. CDR1 is SNHLY and CDR2 is FYNNEI in the germline V gene. The CDR3 has 14 residues. The CDR3 sequence is CASISGTAYNEQFF. The CDR3 DNA reads TGTGCCAGCATATCCGGGACAGCCTACAATGAGCAGTTCTTC.

This CDR3 reads CASRSSGANVLTF. CDR3 bases: TGTGCCAGTAGGAGCTCTGGGGCCAACGTCCTGACTTTC. The chain links TRBV6-5 to TRBJ2-6; D ambiguous. The CDR3 is 13 residues long. V lost 9 bases and J 0 bases, leaving 6 bases between the germline ends. The germline CDR1 and CDR2 sequences are MNHEY and SVGAGI.

CDR3 amino acids: CASSQEIGSGYTF. CDR3 DNA sequence: TGCGCCAGCAGCCAAGAGATCGGGAGCGGCTACACCTTC. The V call is TRBV4-3, the J call TRBJ1-2; D call uncertain. Germline V gives CDR1 LGHNA, CDR2 YSLEER. V lost 0 bases and J 8 bases, leaving 10 bases between the germline ends. The length of the CDR3 is 13 residues.

V gene TRBV6-1 combines with J gene TRBJ2-7, with D maybe TRBD1 (5 bases). The CDR3 consists of 14 residues. Germline V gives CDR1 MNHNS, CDR2 SASEGT. The V end lost 6 bases, the J end lost 2 bases, and 14 bases lay between the germline ends. CDR3 loop: CASSPRQSTYEQYF. CDR3 bases: TGTGCCAGCAGCCCTCGACAGAGTACCTACGAGCAGTACTTC.

This chain connects TRBV11-2 to TRBJ2-7; D is possibly TRBD1 (5 bases). V lost 6 bases and J lost 3, with 12 bases in between. The CDR3 has 13 amino acids. The germline V gene has CDR1 SGHAT and CDR2 FQNNGV. The CDR3 region is CASSPGRGYEQYF. As DNA, the CDR3 is TGTGCCAGCAGTCCAGGTAGGGGCTACGAGCAGTACTTC.

This sequence joins TRBV28 and TRBJ1-5, with D uncertain. Germline V gene sequence: CDR1 MDHEN, CDR2 SYDVKM. The V end was cut by 3 bases, the J end by 4 bases, with 19 bases between. The CDR3 has 17 residues. The CDR3 here is CASSLRSWPVVNQPQHF. CDR3 DNA: TGTGCCAGCAGTTTGCGGAGCTGGCCGGTGGTGAATCAGCCCCAGCATTTT.

V usage is TRBV2 and J usage is TRBJ2-3; 11 nucleotides line up with TRBD1. Per the germline V gene, CDR1 is SNHLY and CDR2 is FYNNEI. Trimming took 7 bases from V and 4 from J; bases not matched to a gene: 1. The CDR3 runs 13 residues. The CDR3 DNA sequence: TGTGCCAGCACGGACAGGGGGCCAGATACGCAGTATTTT. Amino acid sequence: CASTDRGPDTQYF.

V and J are TRBV4-2 and TRBJ1-1; maybe TRBD1 (6 bases). The CDR3 extends over 17 amino acids. Trimming cost V 0 bases and J 4 bases, with 18 bases left between them. Looked up from germline, CDR1 is LGHNA and CDR2 is YNFKEQ. Here the CDR3 reads CASSQDQGRGASTEAFF. CDR3 coding DNA: TGTGCCAGCAGCCAAGATCAGGGCCGGGGGGCGAGCACTGAAGCTTTCTTT.

The V gene is TRBV5-6, the J gene TRBJ1-2; 10 bases agree with TRBD1. Germline V gene lookup returns CDR1 SGHDT and CDR2 YYEEEE. The CDR3 has 16 residues. Trimming cost V 3 bases and J 7 bases; bases outside gene matches: 12. The CDR3 sequence: CASSYTWDRGESGYTF. DNA for the CDR3: TGTGCCAGCAGCTATACATGGGACAGGGGAGAAAGTGGCTACACCTTC.

J is TRBJ2-7 and V is TRBV19; 10 bases align to TRBD2. This CDR3 comprises 14 residues. Trimming cost V 6 bases and J 2 bases; bases outside gene matches: 4. Germline V lookup: CDR1 LNHDA, CDR2 SQIVND (reference sequence). CDR3 amino acids: CASREREGTYEQYF. The DNA for the CDR3 is TGTGCCAGTAGAGAGCGGGAGGGTACCTACGAGCAGTACTTC.

The V gene is TRBV5-4, the J gene TRBJ1-4; 7 nucleotides align to TRBD1. Germline V CDR1 and CDR2: SGHNT, YYREEE (reference sequence). The V segment lost 4 bases and the J segment 5 bases; nucleotides outside the gene matches: 8. The CDR3 covers 15 residues. CDR3 bases: TGTGCCAGCAGCCAAGGCGGGACAGCAAATGAAAAACTGTTTTTT. Its translation: CASSQGGTANEKLFF.